This TCR beta chain appears in the sequencing data of a study of CD8 T cells in ankylosing spondylitis. V was clipped by 3 bases and J by 4 bases, with 9 bases between them. This CDR3 region has 12 residues. Germline values: CDR1 DFQATT, CDR2 SNEGSKA (reference sequence). It was by quantitative 5'-RACE with molecular barcodes that TCR beta libraries were made. TCRdb itself ran the 5' RACE reads through MiXCR, one entry per CDR3 protein. This sample yields approximately 300,000 distinct CDR3 sequences, of which less than 25% are seen a single time; 3% to 4% belongs to the top ten. Findings of the study overall: What seemed typical of ankylosing spondylitis blood was a TCR beta motif built from fewer than ten highly homologous variants. Some motif variants were previously reported in reactive arthritis synovial fluid and blood. Matched ankylosing spondylitis synovial fluid reportedly showed significant enrichment of disease-linked clones.

Notes on this clonotype: Antigen unknown.

The chain joins TRBV20-1 to TRBJ1-2, with D tentatively TRBD1 (5 bases). The material sequenced was blood, either unsorted or a sorted T cell fraction (not recorded which). The clonotype was recovered from a female donor with ankylosing spondylitis or in good health (not recorded which). The CDR3 sequence is CSASRGAYGYTF. The CDR3 bases are TGCAGTGCTAGCCGGGGCGCCTATGGCTACACCTTC.